The clone carrying this TCR beta chain was counted a single time. Its antigen is unidentified. Measured with immunoSEQ multiplex PCR; TCRdb has only the in-frame clones, and not every one. The sample carries tens of thousands of clones, about 85% recorded once. These data originate in a study of T cell responses to AZD1222 COVID-19 vaccine. Overall study results and limits: Spike-specific TCR repertoires showed rising breadth and depth after two AZD1222 doses. Sampled repertoires all dated from after the peak T cell response.

V was cut by 7 bases and J by 4 bases, with 16 bases left in between. CDR1 LNHDA and CDR2 SQIVND come from the germline V gene (reference sequence). CDR3 size: 14 residues. The TCR was taken from an adult in good health. This specimen consisted of peripheral blood, obtained on day 0 of AZD1222 vaccination. The chain combines TRBV19 with TRBJ1-1; weak D call: TRBD1 (6 bases). CDR3 sequence reads: CASTTQGGGTEAFF. CDR3 DNA: TGTGCCAGTACCACACAGGGAGGTGGCACTGAAGCTTTCTTT. The complete variable domain, with remaining parts taken from reference TRBV19 and TRBJ1-1, reads DGGITQSPKYLFRKEGQNVTLSCEQNLNHDAMYWYRQDPGQGLRLIYYSQIVNDFQKGDIAEGYSVSREKKESFPLTVTSAQKNPTAFYLCASTTQGGGTEAFFGQGTRLTVV.